A single sample is the source of the 21 T cell receptor beta chains below, sequenced in a study of lymphopenia after photon versus proton radiotherapy. This table comes from immunoSEQ multiplex PCR, and its TCRdb copy is limited to in-frame clones, with some not included. The data show 68,000 or so clones, just over 90% seen once. Sequencing was performed on peripheral blood, taken from a patient treated with photon-based radiotherapy. The receptors shown here come from a woman aged 70-85 years with pancreatic cancer.

This clone appeared a single time. This rearrangement joins TRBV28 to TRBJ2-1, with 8 bases that match TRBD2. The junction had 8 bases not matched to a gene; V was cut back by 5 bases and J by 5 bases. This CDR3 region has 15 residues. Germline CDR1 reads MDHEN; CDR2 reads SYDVKM. The CDR3 coding sequence is TGTGCCAGCAGTCCATTAGCGGGAAACAACAATGAGCAGTTCTTC. It encodes CASSPLAGNNNEQFF.

The V gene is TRBV11-2, the J gene TRBJ2-1, with D unclear. The V end lost 3 bases, the J end lost 7 bases, and 13 bases lay between the germline ends. CDR1 SGHAT and CDR2 FQNNGV come from the germline V gene. This CDR3 has 14 amino acids. The CDR3: CASSFGPVRNEQFF. The DNA for the CDR3 is TGTGCCAGCAGCTTTGGTCCTGTACGGAATGAGCAGTTCTTC.

The chain combines TRBV2 with TRBJ2-1; D remains unclear. The CDR3 contains 12 residues. Per the germline V gene, CDR1 is SNHLY and CDR2 is FYNNEI. V was cut by 4 bases and J by 0 bases, with 1 base left in between. The CDR3 loop reads CASSVSYNEQFF. CDR3 DNA: TGTGCCAGCAGTGTCTCCTACAATGAGCAGTTCTTC.

V gene TRBV18 combines with J gene TRBJ2-1, with D perhaps TRBD2 (7 bases). Germline CDR1 and CDR2: KGHSH and LQKENI. The CDR3 spans 14 residues. V lost 2 bases to trimming and J lost 9 bases, with 14 bases between them. The DNA of the CDR3 is TGTGCCAGCTCACCAACACAGGGAGGGGGTGAGCAGTTCTTC. Its translation: CASSPTQGGGEQFF.

This clone turned up a few times. The V call is TRBV5-6, the J call TRBJ2-7, with 7 positions matching TRBD1. Germline trimming cut 5 bases from V and 3 bases from J; bases unmatched to any gene: 2. CDR1 is SGHDT, CDR2 YYEEEE, per germline. This CDR3 has 12 residues. CDR3 nucleotides: TGTGCCAGCAGGGGACAGAACTACGAGCAGTACTTC. Translation gives CASRGQNYEQYF.

This clone was seen once. The chain has TRBV4-1 and TRBJ2-2; D is uncertain. In germline, CDR1 is MGHRA, CDR2 YSYEKL. This CDR3 has 14 amino acids. V dropped 4 bases and J dropped 5 bases, with 11 bases sitting between them. The CDR3 sequence is CASSPPTLTGELFF. The DNA of the CDR3 is TGCGCCAGCAGCCCTCCGACTTTAACCGGGGAGCTGTTTTTT.

This clone has more than one count but fewer than ten. The J gene is TRBJ1-1, the V gene TRBV10-2, with D unclear. This CDR3 comprises 11 residues. The V end was cut by 6 bases, the J end by 8 bases, with 10 bases between. Germline lookup yields CDR1 WSHSY and CDR2 SAAADI. CDR3 sequence reads: CASRGRVEAFF. CDR3 DNA sequence: TGCGCCAGCAGAGGACGGGTCGAAGCTTTCTTT.

This clone showed up just once. V gene TRBV12-5 combines with J gene TRBJ2-5; D may be TRBD2 (6 bases). The CDR3 runs to 12 residues. Germline V gene sequence: CDR1 LGHNT, CDR2 FRNRAP. With 4 bases removed from V and 9 bases from J, the gap between germline ends came to 12 bases. CDR3 amino acids: CASGSARRAQYF. For the CDR3, the DNA is TGTGCTAGTGGTTCCGCTCGGAGGGCCCAGTACTTC. Supplemented by reference TRBV12-5 and TRBJ2-5, the full variable domain reads DARVTQTPRHKVTEMGQEVTMRCQPILGHNTVFWYRQTMMQGLELLAYFRNRAPLDDSGMPKDRFSAEMPDATLATLKIQPSEPRDSAVYFCASGSARRAQYFGPGTRLLVL.

V and J are TRBV19 and TRBJ2-5, with 8 positions matching TRBD1. The J segment lost 1 base and the V segment lost 6 bases, leaving 7 bases of the junction unmatched. Germline V gene data show CDR1 as LNHDA and CDR2 as SQIVND (reference sequence). The CDR3 loop spans 15 amino acids. CDR3 DNA: TGTGCCAGTAGCTGGACAGGGATCGGCCAAGAGACCCAGTACTTC. Translated: CASSWTGIGQETQYF.

The V call is TRBV5-1, the J call TRBJ2-1; D is perhaps TRBD2 (5 bases). V gave up 3 bases and J gave up 4 bases, with 14 bases separating them. CDR3 length: 15 amino acids. CDR1 is SGHRS, CDR2 YFSETQ, per germline. In DNA, the CDR3 is TGCGCCAGCAGCTGGTCGGACTGGGAGTACAATGAGCAGTTCTTC. This gives the protein CASSWSDWEYNEQFF.

This chain connects TRBV19 to TRBJ1-2, with D possibly matching TRBD1 (5 bases). Germline assignment: CDR1 LNHDA and CDR2 SQIVND (reference sequence). V was pared by 5 bases and J by 8 bases, with 18 bases between. This CDR3 is 14 amino acids long. The CDR3 coding sequence is TGTGCCAGTAGTCGCCTGGGACCCCTGGGGGGCTACACCTTC. Amino acid sequence: CASSRLGPLGGYTF.

The J gene is TRBJ2-2, the V gene TRBV7-9; 8 bases line up with TRBD2. Germline loops: CDR1 SEHNR, CDR2 FQNEAQ (reference sequence). The CDR3 length is 16 residues. Trimming cost V 2 bases and J 5 bases; bases outside gene matches: 7. The CDR3 protein is CASSLLSGRGTGELFF. DNA of the CDR3: TGTGCCAGCAGCTTATTAAGCGGGAGAGGTACCGGGGAGCTGTTTTTT.

This rearrangement joins TRBV5-8 to TRBJ2-7; D could derive from TRBD1 or TRBD2 (6 bases each). The V gene's germline CDR1 is SGHTS and CDR2 YDEGEE. The ends were cut back, 7 bases at V and 1 base at J, with 15 bases in the middle. CDR3 length: 14 residues. The CDR3 region is CASRGRRGSYEQYF. CDR3 bases: TGTGCCAGCCGGGGGCGGAGGGGGTCCTACGAGCAGTACTTC. Supplemented by reference TRBV5-8 and TRBJ2-7, the full variable domain reads EAGVTQSPTHLIKTRGQQATLRCSPISGHTSVYWYQQALGLGLQFLLWYDEGEERNRGNFPPRFSGRQFPNYSSELNVNALELEDSALYLCASRGRRGSYEQYFGPGTRLTVT.

The chain carries TRBV28 and TRBJ2-3, with 11 bases matching TRBD2. The CDR3 loop spans 17 amino acids. With 4 bases clipped from V and 4 bases from J, the junction kept 10 bases outside the gene matches. Per germline, CDR1 MDHEN and CDR2 SYDVKM. The CDR3 bases are TGTGCCAGCAGTTCGCCTCGACTAGCGGGGAGACCAGATACGCAGTATTTT. This sequence encodes CASSSPRLAGRPDTQYF.

The chain has TRBV5-4 and TRBJ2-1; 9 positions match TRBD1. The CDR3 sequence is 15 residues long. J lost 6 bases, V lost 4 bases, and 8 bases had no gene match. Looked up from germline, CDR1 is SGHNT and CDR2 is YYREEE (reference sequence). CDR3 residues: CASSPMTGGSNEQFF. CDR3 coding DNA: TGTGCCAGCAGCCCTATGACAGGGGGGAGCAATGAGCAGTTCTTC.

This clone was detected once. This sequence joins TRBV28 and TRBJ2-7; 7 nucleotides align to TRBD2. V shed 1 base, J shed 1 base, and the junction held 4 bases outside the gene matches. The CDR3 loop spans 15 amino acids. CDR1 and CDR2 from the germline V gene are MDHEN and SYDVKM. The CDR3 nucleotides read TGTGCCAGCAGTTTATTGCGGGAGCGGTCCTACGAGCAGTACTTC. Its protein product is CASSLLRERSYEQYF.

The J gene is TRBJ2-7, the V gene TRBV27, with D possibly TRBD2 on 6 matching bases. V was pared by 5 bases and J by 11 bases, with 22 bases between. Germline V gene data show CDR1 as MNHEY and CDR2 as SMNVEV (reference sequence). CDR3 length: 14 residues. CDR3 residues: CASSAGSSGFAEYF. For the CDR3, the DNA is TGTGCCAGCAGTGCGGGGTCCTCAGGGTTTGCTGAGTACTTC.

This clone was picked up a small number of times. The chain combines TRBV28 with TRBJ1-5; no reliable D call. The CDR3 contains 13 residues. Per the germline V gene, CDR1 is MDHEN and CDR2 is SYDVKM. The V end was cut by 2 bases, the J end by 7 bases, with 9 bases between. The CDR3 here is CASSLGGLQPQHF. The CDR3 region has the DNA TGTGCCAGCAGTTTAGGTGGCCTCCAGCCCCAGCATTTT.

The CDR3 bases are TGTGCCAGCAGCTTGGACCCGGGCCTCCGACCCTCCTACAATGAGCAGTTCTTC. This codes for CASSLDPGLRPSYNEQFF. This sequence joins TRBV5-5 and TRBJ2-1, with D unclear. V lost 0 bases and J 0 bases, leaving 16 bases between the germline ends. The CDR3 totals 18 residues. Germline V gene data show CDR1 as SGHKS and CDR2 as YYEKEE (reference sequence).

The rearrangement uses TRBV11-3 and TRBJ2-1; TRBD2 agrees at 11 bases. CDR1 and CDR2 (germline): SGHNT, YENEEA. This CDR3 spans 16 amino acids. The ends lost 4 bases at V and 8 bases at J; junction bases unmatched: 10. CDR3 region: CASSSVAGGGVDEQFF. As DNA, the CDR3 is TGTGCCAGCAGCTCGGTAGCGGGAGGGGGAGTGGATGAGCAGTTCTTC.

V gene TRBV27 combines with J gene TRBJ2-7, with 8 bases aligning to TRBD1. Germline V gives CDR1 MNHEY, CDR2 SMNVEV (reference sequence). The CDR3 runs 13 residues. Trimming cost V 5 bases and J 2 bases; bases outside gene matches: 2. The CDR3 DNA is TGTGCCAGCAGTCTACAGGGGGCCTACGAGCAGTACTTC. Translation: CASSLQGAYEQYF.